The 15 T cell receptor beta chains below all came from one sample that was sequenced in a study of OX40 agonist ivuxolimab in advanced cancers. Using immunoSEQ multiplex PCR, the repertoire was profiled, and TCRdb retains in-frame clones only, with some absent. The sample shows approximately 45,000 clones, around 94% of them seen only once. The source material was CD4+ or CD8+ T cells sorted from blood, sampled in a trial of the OX40 agonist ivuxolimab. All receptors derive from an adult with an advanced solid tumor such as melanoma, head and neck, liver or kidney cancer.

The genes are TRBV27 and TRBJ2-1; no clear D gene. V was pared by 1 base and J by 5 bases, with 6 bases between. This CDR3 region has 13 residues. Germline V CDR1 and CDR2: MNHEY, SMNVEV (reference sequence). The CDR3 DNA sequence: TGTGCCAGCAGTTTATTGGCGGACAATGAGCAGTTCTTC. Its translation: CASSLLADNEQFF.

The CDR3 DNA reads TGCGCCAGCAGCCAAGATGCGGCCGGGGAGCTGTTTTTT. This encodes CASSQDAAGELFF. This chain joins TRBV4-3 and TRBJ2-2; D gene ambiguous. CDR3 length equals 13 residues. V dropped 0 bases and J dropped 6 bases, with 5 bases sitting between them. Looked up from germline, CDR1 is LGHNA and CDR2 is YSLEER.

This sequence joins TRBV7-9 and TRBJ2-7; possibly TRBD2 for D (5 bases). The CDR3 has 13 residues. Germline CDR1 reads SEHNR; CDR2 reads FQNEAQ (reference sequence). V lost 4 bases and J 4 bases, leaving 11 bases between the germline ends. This CDR3 reads CASSSRTGYEQYF. In DNA form, the CDR3 reads TGTGCCAGCAGCTCTCGTACGGGATACGAGCAGTACTTC.

V usage is TRBV2 and J usage is TRBJ1-1; D remains unclear. Between the trimmed V and J ends, which lost 5 bases and 6 bases, there was a span of 13 bases. The germline V gene encodes CDR1 SNHLY and CDR2 FYNNEI. The CDR3 is 13 residues long. For the CDR3, the DNA is TGTGCCAGCAGTACCGGTTCGTGGGCTGAAGCTTTCTTT. It translates to CASSTGSWAEAFF.

The V call is TRBV7-9, the J call TRBJ2-3, with unresolved D. Germline assignment: CDR1 SEHNR and CDR2 FQNEAQ (reference sequence). This CDR3 is built from 15 residues. V was cut by 1 base and J by 2 bases, with 10 bases left in between. The CDR3 DNA sequence: TGTGCCAGCAGCTTAGAGTGGAGCTCCACAGATACGCAGTATTTT. Translated: CASSLEWSSTDTQYF.

This chain uses TRBV15 with TRBJ2-1; D might be TRBD1 (6 bases). The CDR3 is 15 amino acids. Germline-derived CDR1 and CDR2 are LNHNV and YYDKDF (reference sequence). Trimming took 0 bases from V and 9 from J, leaving 15 bases between them. The CDR3: CATSRDQGSGREQFF. As DNA, the CDR3 is TGTGCCACCAGCAGAGATCAGGGGAGCGGACGTGAGCAGTTCTTC.

This chain links TRBV5-6 with TRBJ2-4; D uncertain. The CDR3 has 16 residues. Germline CDR1 SGHDT, CDR2 YYEEEE. V shed 0 bases and J shed 0 bases, with 10 bases lying between them. For the CDR3, the DNA is TGTGCCAGCAGCTTGGGGTCCTCTATAGCCAAAAACATTCAGTACTTC. Translation gives CASSLGSSIAKNIQYF.

This clone was picked up a small number of times. The chain has TRBV11-2 and TRBJ2-5, with 13 bases lining up with TRBD2. V was pared by 5 bases and J by 0 bases, with 6 bases of the junction left unmatched. CDR3 length: 17 residues. Germline values: CDR1 SGHAT, CDR2 FQNNGV. The CDR3 DNA reads as TGTGCCAGCAGCGGACGACTAGCGGGAGGATACCAAGAGACCCAGTACTTC. Amino acids: CASSGRLAGGYQETQYF.

The chain uses TRBV7-9 and TRBJ2-2, with TRBD2 matching 10 bases. The trim removed 5 bases at V and 4 bases at J, leaving 16 bases unmatched. Germline-derived CDR1 and CDR2 are SEHNR and FQNEAQ (reference sequence). CDR3 length: 19 amino acids. The CDR3 here is CASSVREMPGLAFTGELFF. For the CDR3, the DNA is TGTGCCAGCAGCGTAAGAGAGATGCCGGGACTAGCGTTCACCGGGGAGCTGTTTTTT.

The rearrangement uses TRBV9 and TRBJ1-1, with D uncertain. This CDR3 is 13 amino acids long. Trimming cost V 4 bases and J 1 base, with 8 bases left between them. Germline V lookup: CDR1 SGDLS, CDR2 YYNGEE. CDR3 bases: TGTGCCAGCAGCCCTCAGTGGAACACTGAAGCTTTCTTT. Its translation is CASSPQWNTEAFF.

The rearrangement uses TRBV6-1 and TRBJ2-1; the D gene is possibly TRBD1 (6 bases). The CDR3 runs to 15 residues. Trimming took off 5 bases at V and 1 base at J, with 12 bases between the two ends. In germline, CDR1 is MNHNS, CDR2 SASEGT. CDR3 protein: CASSLTGPSYNEQFF. CDR3 sequence (DNA): TGTGCCAGCAGTCTGACAGGTCCATCCTACAATGAGCAGTTCTTC.

V gene TRBV19 combines with J gene TRBJ2-7; 7 positions match TRBD2. The length of the CDR3 is 14 residues. With 8 bases clipped from V and 2 bases from J, the junction kept 9 bases outside the gene matches. CDR1 is LNHDA and CDR2 is SQIVND in the germline V gene (reference sequence). The CDR3 nucleotides are TGTGCCAGTGAACCGTCGGGAGGCGCCTACGAGCAGTACTTC. This codes for CASEPSGGAYEQYF.

This sequence joins TRBV7-9 and TRBJ2-3; D unclear. Germline loops: CDR1 SEHNR, CDR2 FQNEAQ (reference sequence). The V end lost 1 base, the J end lost 1 base, and 9 bases lay between the germline ends. The CDR3 extends over 15 amino acids. This CDR3 reads CASSLVVTGTDTQYF. The CDR3, as DNA: TGTGCCAGCAGCTTAGTAGTCACTGGCACAGATACGCAGTATTTT.

The V and J genes are TRBV5-4 and TRBJ1-4; perhaps TRBD1 as D (6 bases). Germline V CDR1 and CDR2: SGHNT, YYREEE (reference sequence). Trimming left V 4 bases short and J 5 bases short, with 9 bases between. This CDR3 has 13 amino acids. CDR3 in amino acids: CASSRGANEKLFF. The CDR3 DNA is TGTGCCAGCAGCAGGGGGGCGAATGAAAAACTGTTTTTT. Full variable domain (remainder filled in from reference TRBV5-4 and TRBJ1-4): ETGVTQSPTHLIKTRGQQVTLRCSSQSGHNTVSWYQQALGQGPQFIFQYYREEENGRGNFPPRFSGLQFPNYSSELNVNALELDDSALYLCASSRGANEKLFFGSGTQLSVL.

This sequence joins TRBV4-3 and TRBJ1-1; TRBD1 aligns across 10 bases. V lost 3 bases and J lost 7; bases outside the gene matches: 11. CDR3 length equals 16 residues. Germline values: CDR1 LGHNA, CDR2 YSLEER. The CDR3 region is CASSHPPGQGKGEAFF. The CDR3 coding sequence is TGCGCCAGCAGCCACCCCCCGGGACAGGGGAAGGGTGAAGCTTTCTTT.